This TCR gamma chain originates from a study of gamma-delta chains in newborns, infants, children. Study-wide context: Microbial exposure reportedly drives polyclonal innate γδ T cell expansion after birth.

TCRdb reanalyzed the reads using CATT. The sample lists about 510 gamma-chain clones; approximately 2.9% were seen once. In its sample, this clone was seen a few times. This probably arose from a read error, given a far larger clone one base away. The same CDR3 can be traced to other DNA sequences in this sample. The source of this sequence is a child who was a newborn, infant or young child, either healthy, febrile or measles-vaccinated (not recorded which). The sequencing input was blood.

CDR3 sequence reads: CALWEVQATGWFKIF. CDR3 DNA sequence: TGTGCCTTGTGGGAGGTGCAAGCCACCGGTTGGTTCAAGATATTT. The J gene is TRGJP1, the V gene TRGV9. Germline values: CDR1 GITISATS, CDR2 ISYDGTV (reference sequence). This CDR3 is 15 amino acids long.